The 3 T cell receptor beta chains given below trace back to one sample, sequenced in a study of OX40 agonist ivuxolimab in advanced cancers. Sequenced by immunoSEQ multiplex PCR; TCRdb stores in-frame clones only, minus some. Of 25,000 to 35,000 clones in the sample, approximately 80% were seen once. This specimen consisted of CD4+ or CD8+ T cells sorted from blood, obtained in a trial of the OX40 agonist ivuxolimab. These receptors came from an adult with an advanced solid tumor such as melanoma, head and neck, liver or kidney cancer.

The chain is built from TRBV19 and TRBJ1-4; D call uncertain. The germline V gene encodes CDR1 LNHDA and CDR2 SQIVND (reference sequence). The V end lost 5 bases, the J end lost 7 bases, and 17 bases lay between the germline ends. This CDR3 has 15 residues. The CDR3 nucleotides are TGTGCCAGTAGTCTAACCTCCGGCCTGGGTGAAAAACTGTTTTTT. It is translated as CASSLTSGLGEKLFF.

This clone qualifies as medium-sized. V usage is TRBV9 and J usage is TRBJ2-5; D unresolved. Germline loops: CDR1 SGDLS, CDR2 YYNGEE. V lost 0 bases to trimming and J lost 5 bases, with 11 bases between them. The CDR3 contains 14 residues. Here the CDR3 DNA reads TGTGCCAGCAGCGTAGTGCCGGATTATGAGACCCAGTACTTC. Translated: CASSVVPDYETQYF.

The chain combines TRBV5-8 with TRBJ1-2; D might be TRBD1 (6 bases). V was shortened by 0 bases and J by 3 bases, with 12 bases between the two germline ends. This CDR3 region has 15 residues. Per germline, CDR1 SGHTS and CDR2 YDEGEE. CDR3 nucleotide sequence: TGTGCCAGCAGCTTGGAGGCAGGGGATCACTATGGCTACACCTTC. Amino acid sequence: CASSLEAGDHYGYTF.